These T cell receptor beta chains were read from a single sample in a study of blood T cells in healthy people across ages. TCRdb re-analysed the 5' RACE reads in MiXCR, keeping a single row per CDR3 protein. This table has about 680,000 distinct CDR3 sequences, 49% appearing once. The sequenced sample consisted of blood. The source is a woman in her sixties or seventies in good health. The CDR3 runs from the conserved cysteine through the conserved F or W. The D gene is left open where the match is weak. Part of the rows lack a size; the others show once, few, many or a class for expanded clones.

D gene,V gene,clone size,J gene,CDR3 DNA,CDR3 protein
-,TRBV5-1,few,TRBJ2-7,TGCGCCAGCAGCTTGGCAGCGGCGGGAACCTCCTACGAGCAGTACTTC,CASSLAAAGTSYEQYF
TRBD2,TRBV10-1,-,TRBJ2-3,TGCGCCAGCACCCCTGAGACTAGCGACTTAGAGGTGGATACGCAGTATTTT,CASTPETSDLEVDTQYF
-,TRBV10-3,-,TRBJ2-5,TGTGCCATCAGTGAGGAGGGCGAGACCCAGTACTTC,CAISEEGETQYF
-,TRBV5-6,once,TRBJ1-5,TGTGCCAGCAGCTTGTTCGACGAGAATCAGCCCCAGCATTTT,CASSLFDENQPQHF
TRBD1,TRBV6-2/TRBV6-3,-,TRBJ2-3,TGTGCCAGCAGAAAAGGACAGGGACCAGATACGCAGTATTTT,CASRKGQGPDTQYF
TRBD2,TRBV6-2/TRBV6-3,-,TRBJ2-3,TGTGCCAGCAGAAACCCAGCGGGAGATATTACAGATACGCAGTATTTT,CASRNPAGDITDTQYF
TRBD2,TRBV7-2,few,TRBJ2-7,TGTGCCAGCAGCATACTAGCGGGAGCCGAGCAGTACTTC,CASSILAGAEQYF
-,TRBV6-2/TRBV6-3,-,TRBJ1-2,TGTGCCAGCGGATCCGCCTGGGGCTACACCTTC,CASGSAWGYTF
TRBD2,TRBV7-9,-,TRBJ2-7,TGTGCCAGCAGCTTAACGGGGGGGTCCGACGAGCAGTACTTC,CASSLTGGSDEQYF
-,TRBV12-3/TRBV12-4,few,TRBJ1-4,TGTGCCAGCAGATGGACAGCAACTAATGAAAAACTGTTTTTT,CASRWTATNEKLFF
-,TRBV7-2,few,TRBJ2-7,TGTGCCATCGAAGCCCCGGGCCTCGTGGGCTCCTACGAGCAGTACTTC,CAIEAPGLVGSYEQYF
-,TRBV14,-,TRBJ2-7,TGTGCCAGCAGCCCTCTGATTAGCGGACCCGAGCAGTACTTC,CASSPLISGPEQYF
-,TRBV28,few,TRBJ1-4,TGTGCCAGCAGCACCGGGGCGGCGGGGGATGAAAAACTGTTTTTT,CASSTGAAGDEKLFF
TRBD2,TRBV7-2,-,TRBJ2-5,TGTGCCAGCAGCTTAGCTCTAAGCGGGGGGGGGACCCAAGAGACCCAGTACTTC,CASSLALSGGGTQETQYF
TRBD1,TRBV28,-,TRBJ2-1,TGTGCCAGCAGTCAGGGACAGGGGCGCCTCTACAATGAGCAGTTCTTC,CASSQGQGRLYNEQFF
TRBD2,TRBV27,-,TRBJ2-5,TGTGCCAGCAGTGCTAGCGGGAGGAATAGTAATGAGCAGTACTTC,CASSASGRNSNEQYF
-,TRBV19,few,TRBJ2-1,TGTGCCAGTAGTATCTCCGACTACAATGAGCAGTTCTTC,CASSISDYNEQFF
TRBD2,TRBV6-2/TRBV6-3,-,TRBJ2-7,TGTGCCAGCAGTTACCGCGGCGGGAGAACCCACGAGCAGTACTTC,CASSYRGGRTHEQYF
TRBD1,TRBV6-2/TRBV6-3,-,TRBJ2-7,TGTGCCAGCAGTTACTCAGGGACAGTCTCCTACGAGCAGTACTTC,CASSYSGTVSYEQYF
-,TRBV29-1,-,TRBJ2-1,TGCAGCGTTAAATACAATGAGCAGTTCTTC,CSVKYNEQFF
-,TRBV7-2,-,TRBJ2-7,TGTGCCAGCAGCCTCGGCCAGTGGTCCTACGAGCAGTACTTC,CASSLGQWSYEQYF